This T cell receptor beta chain came from a study of control samples from healthy donors and cancer patients. This clone was seen a single time. The germline CDR1 and CDR2 sequences are SGHDT and YYEEEE. The V and J ends lost 7 bases and 5 bases respectively, with 19 bases between them. The CDR3 contains 14 residues. TCRdb's copy holds only in-frame clones and misses some; the assay was immunoSEQ multiplex PCR. The sample consists of some 56,000 clones, 85% to 95% of them appearing once. The gene calls are TRBV5-6 and TRBJ2-7, with D unresolved. This receptor was identified in a man aged 25 to 40 in good health. The sequencing sample was made of blood. CDR3 DNA sequence: TGTGCCAGCGGTCTAAGCTCTTTTTCTAACGAGCAGTACTTC. It is translated as CASGLSSFSNEQYF. Full variable domain (remainder filled in from reference TRBV5-6 and TRBJ2-7): DAGVTQSPTHLIKTRGQQVTLRCSPKSGHDTVSWYQQALGQGPQFIFQYYEEEERQRGNFPDRFSGHQFPNYSSELNVNALLLGDSALYLCASGLSSFSNEQYFGPGTRLTVT.